This T cell receptor beta chain is from a study of CD8+CD57+ T cells in acquired aplastic anemia. Study in general: On average, sorted CD4+ and CD8+ cells gave 3.2 ug of DNA. The study's findings and limits: The same twenty-nine CD8+ CDR3 sequences occurred in patients and in controls. No significant patient-versus-control difference appeared in CD8+ Simpson's diversity.

This CDR3 spans 18 amino acids. The germline V gene encodes CDR1 ENHRY and CDR2 SYGVKD. The V gene end was trimmed by 0 bases and the J gene end by 6 bases; junction bases not matched to a gene: 13. The patients chosen for sequencing had shown expansion of CD8+CD57+ cells (detected by flow cytometry). No therapy was given to patients before blood sampling. For CDR3 and TCR beta VDJ profiling, genomic DNA was the template used. Each CDR3 protein is one row after TCRdb ran MiXCR on the reads. The sample has about 120,000 distinct CDR3 sequences; about 50% are singletons. This clonotype appeared a single time. Antigen: not known.

The chain combines TRBV10-3 with TRBJ1-5, with 8 bases matching TRBD1. The sequence came from a human donor with aplastic anemia. The sample comprised sorted CD4+, CD8+, or CD8+CD57+ T cells (not recorded which) from PBMCs. The CDR3 nucleotides read TGTGCCATCAGTGAGTCTAGTTACGACAGGGGACGGGGTCAGCCCCAGCATTTT. Amino acids: CAISESSYDRGRGQPQHF.